The 26 T cell receptor beta chains below were found in one sample sequenced in a study of T cells in Graves' hyperthyroidism and ophthalmopathy. RNA transcripts yielded amplified TCR beta CDR3 regions. First-round RT-PCR of the TCR CDR3 relied on the HTBI primer set. TCRdb independently ran MiXCR on the multiplex PCR reads; one entry per CDR3 protein. Altogether 45,000 or so distinct CDR3 sequences are present, around half being singletons, with the ten largest covering 32%. The sequencing input was peripheral blood or thyroid tissue (not recorded which). The receptor source for this set is a woman aged 45-59 years with Graves' hyperthyroidism.

This clonotype was seen ten or more times. This chain uses TRBV7-9 with TRBJ2-5; 7 bases agree with TRBD1. With V trimmed by 5 bases and J by 2 bases, 8 bases remained unmatched. The CDR3 runs to 15 residues. CDR1 is SEHNR, CDR2 FQNEAQ, per germline (reference sequence). This CDR3 reads CASSLLTGPQETQYF. In DNA, the CDR3 is TGTGCCAGCAGCCTTCTGACAGGGCCTCAAGAGACCCAGTACTTC.

In its sample, this clonotype was seen many times. V gene TRBV6-2 or TRBV6-3 combines with J gene TRBJ1-5, with D possibly being TRBD1 (6 bases). From germline, CDR1 is MNHEY and CDR2 SVGEGT. This CDR3 has 15 residues. V shed 2 bases and J shed 7 bases, with 15 bases lying between them. This chain's CDR3 is CASSYRGALGQPQHF. The CDR3 nucleotides are TGTGCCAGCAGTTACAGGGGGGCGTTGGGACAGCCCCAGCATTTT.

The chain is built from TRBV11-2 and TRBJ2-5, with D possibly matching TRBD1 (5 bases). The CDR3 totals 14 residues. Germline V gives CDR1 SGHAT, CDR2 FQNNGV. The V end lost 0 bases, the J end lost 4 bases, and 9 bases lay between the germline ends. CDR3 region: CASSLEGLRETQYF. In DNA form, the CDR3 reads TGTGCCAGCAGCTTAGAGGGGCTTCGAGAGACCCAGTACTTC.

This clonotype has a count of ten or more. The chain couples TRBV19 to TRBJ1-6; D unclear. The V end was cut by 5 bases, the J end by 7 bases, with 18 bases between. The CDR3 extends over 16 amino acids. Germline V gives CDR1 LNHDA, CDR2 SQIVND (reference sequence). The CDR3 DNA reads as TGTGCCAGTAGTTCTCCGGGTGGGCGTCGGAATTCACCCCTCCACTTT. It translates to CASSSPGGRRNSPLHF. The full variable domain, with the rest looked up from reference TRBV19 and TRBJ1-6, is DGGITQSPKYLFRKEGQNVTLSCEQNLNHDAMYWYRQDPGQGLRLIYYSQIVNDFQKGDIAEGYSVSREKKESFPLTVTSAQKNPTAFYLCASSSPGGRRNSPLHFGNGTRLTVT.

This clonotype was found many times. The chain recombines TRBV20-1 with TRBJ2-7; 8 bases agree with TRBD2. J gave up 0 bases and V 6 bases, and 7 bases lay outside the gene matches. The CDR3 spans 14 residues. Germline values: CDR1 DFQATT, CDR2 SNEGSKA (reference sequence). CDR3 loop: CSAESGGFSYEQYF. DNA for the CDR3: TGCAGTGCGGAGAGCGGGGGATTCTCCTACGAGCAGTACTTC.

As concerns this clonotype: The junction departs from the called germline gene at one end, perhaps through a read error. The CDR3 here is CASSLGQGKINEKLFF. The CDR3, as DNA: TGCGCCAGCAGCTTGGGACAGGGGAAGATTAATGAAAAGCTGTTTTTT. The rearrangement uses TRBV5-1 and TRBJ1-4, with 8 bases that match TRBD1. The CDR3 loop spans 16 amino acids. Per germline, CDR1 SGHRS and CDR2 YFSETQ.

This clonotype was counted ten times or more. The chain joins TRBV7-8 to TRBJ1-2, with D possibly TRBD1 on 5 matching bases. V lost 2 bases to trimming and J lost 0 bases, with 16 bases between them. This CDR3 spans 17 amino acids. CDR1 SGHVS and CDR2 FQNEAQ come from the germline V gene. CDR3 DNA sequence: TGTGCCAGCAGCTTAAGCTACTCAGGGCTCGCTAACTATGGCTACACCTTC. As protein: CASSLSYSGLANYGYTF.

The V gene is TRBV10-3, the J gene TRBJ2-7; D unresolved. Germline CDR1 ENHRY, CDR2 SYGVKD. Trimming stripped 10 bases from V and 4 bases from J, with 14 bases between. CDR3 length: 12 amino acids. In nucleotides, the CDR3 is TGTGCCAGCTTAGGCCCTAATTACGAGCAGTACTTC. This sequence encodes CASLGPNYEQYF.

J is TRBJ1-4 and V is TRBV10-3; TRBD1 aligns across 7 bases. This CDR3 has 16 amino acids. Trimming took 11 bases from V and 4 from J; bases not matched to a gene: 16. Germline assignment: CDR1 ENHRY and CDR2 SYGVKD. CDR3 protein: CAHSQGGPDSNEKLFF. The DNA of the CDR3 is TGTGCCCATTCCCAGGGGGGTCCGGACAGTAATGAAAAACTGTTTTTT.

The sample holds a few counts of this clonotype. Since no conserved phenylalanine or tryptophan closes the CDR3, a read error is the likely cause. The V gene is TRBV20-1, the J gene TRBJ1-6; TRBD1 is a possible D gene (6 bases). The germline gives CDR1 DFQATT, CDR2 SNEGSKA (reference sequence). This CDR3 is built from 13 residues. Trimming cost V 3 bases and J 7 bases, with 10 bases left between them. The CDR3 protein is CSARKGGNSPLHL. Here the CDR3 DNA reads TGCAGTGCTAGGAAGGGGGGAAATTCACCCCTCCACCTC.

The V and J genes are TRBV7-3 and TRBJ2-6; D might be TRBD1 or TRBD2, each matching 6 bases. The CDR3 runs to 16 residues. CDR1 is SGHTA, CDR2 FQGTGA, per germline. Deletions cut 1 base from V and 4 bases from J, with 11 bases between. The CDR3: CASSLMGGPGANVLTF. The CDR3, as DNA: TGTGCCAGCAGCTTAATGGGGGGCCCCGGGGCCAACGTCCTGACTTTC.

The rearrangement joins TRBV5-4 to TRBJ1-2, with TRBD1 identical over 8 bases. The CDR3 loop spans 14 amino acids. The germline CDR1 and CDR2 sequences are SGHNT and YYREEE (reference sequence). With 3 bases clipped from V and 10 bases from J, the junction kept 11 bases outside the gene matches. The CDR3 reads CASSSGQVTNDYTF. Here the CDR3 DNA reads TGTGCCAGCAGCTCGGGACAGGTTACCAATGACTACACCTTC.

The chain uses TRBV18 and TRBJ2-7; D is ambiguous. The germline V gene encodes CDR1 KGHSH and CDR2 LQKENI. CDR3 length: 14 amino acids. The V and J ends lost 0 bases and 6 bases respectively, with 12 bases between them. CDR3 nucleotides: TGTGCCAGCTCACCACCGTCGGTCGCAGGCGAGCAGTACTTC. This encodes CASSPPSVAGEQYF.

This clonotype was detected ten times or more. The chain has TRBV7-2 and TRBJ1-5, with D possibly matching TRBD1 (5 bases). The V gene's germline CDR1 is SGHTA and CDR2 FQGNSA. The V and J ends lost 2 bases and 7 bases respectively, with 12 bases between them. The CDR3 has 14 residues. Here the CDR3 reads CASSLNQGEQPQHF. CDR3 DNA sequence: TGTGCCAGCAGCTTAAATCAGGGAGAACAGCCCCAGCATTTT.

The chain joins TRBV15 to TRBJ2-7; TRBD1 matches 10 bases. Germline V CDR1 and CDR2: LNHNV, YYDKDF (reference sequence). The V and J ends lost 8 bases and 6 bases, in that order; junction bases with no gene match: 4. The CDR3 is 12 amino acids. The CDR3 protein is CATGTGAPEQYF. The CDR3 DNA is TGTGCCACCGGGACAGGGGCACCCGAGCAGTACTTC. Full variable domain (rest looked up from reference TRBV15 and TRBJ2-7): DAMVIQNPRYQVTQFGKPVTLSCSQTLNHNVMYWYQQKSSQAPKLLFHYYDKDFNNEADTPDNFQSRRPNTSFCFLDIRSPGLGDTAMYLCATGTGAPEQYFGPGTRLTVT.

This clonotype was counted ten times or more. V gene TRBV6-5 combines with J gene TRBJ1-6, with TRBD1 matching over 8 bases. Germline trimming cut 0 bases from V and 9 bases from J; bases unmatched to any gene: 10. The CDR3 runs 17 residues. Germline V lookup: CDR1 MNHEY, CDR2 SVGAGI. CDR3 residues: CASSYSLPGTGGSPLHF. DNA of the CDR3: TGTGCCAGCAGTTACTCTTTGCCCGGGACAGGAGGTTCACCCCTCCACTTT.

The CDR3 is CASRLGTVNTIYF. In DNA, the CDR3 is TGTGCCAGCAGACTAGGGACGGTGAACACCATATATTTT. The rearrangement uses TRBV12-3 or TRBV12-4 and TRBJ1-3; tentatively, D is TRBD1 (5 bases). V gave up 6 bases and J gave up 7 bases, with 13 bases separating them. The CDR3 is 13 residues long.

Many counts were recorded for this clonotype. The gene calls are TRBV7-9 and TRBJ1-2, with 7 positions matching TRBD1. Germline CDR1 SEHNR, CDR2 FQNEAQ (reference sequence). This CDR3 spans 14 amino acids. V lost 4 bases and J lost 6; bases outside the gene matches: 8. CDR3 in amino acids: CASSSMTGTDGYTF. CDR3 nucleotide sequence: TGTGCCAGCAGCTCGATGACAGGGACCGATGGCTACACCTTC.

The table lists this clonotype with a few counts. The rearrangement joins TRBV2 to TRBJ2-2; D unclear. Germline V CDR1 and CDR2: SNHLY, FYNNEI. The CDR3 length is 15 residues. V lost 7 bases and J lost 4, with 16 bases in between. This chain's CDR3 is CASIPSGRPTGELFF. The CDR3 nucleotides read TGTGCCAGCATTCCTTCAGGCAGGCCCACCGGGGAGCTGTTTTTT.

The sample holds one count of this clonotype. The chain combines TRBV10-3 with TRBJ1-5; TRBD1 agrees at 7 bases. Judging by the DNA end, TRBJ1-6 fits better; the J call may be wrong. Germline-derived CDR1 and CDR2 are ENHRY and SYGVKD. The CDR3 consists of 16 residues. The CDR3 nucleotides are TGTGCCATCAGTAGGCAGGGGGGGAATAGCAATCAGCCCCTCCACTTT. It codes for CAISRQGGNSNQPLHF.

The chain couples TRBV5-1 to TRBJ1-6; 9 nucleotides line up with TRBD1. The CDR3 is made up of 14 amino acids. V lost 4 bases, J lost 6 bases, and 2 bases stayed unmatched. Per germline, CDR1 SGHRS and CDR2 YFSETQ. CDR3 sequence reads: CASSLTGGNSPLHF. The CDR3 DNA follows: TGCGCCAGCAGCCTGACAGGGGGTAATTCACCCCTCCACTTT. Filled out from reference TRBV5-1 and TRBJ1-6, the complete variable domain reads KAGVTQTPRYLIKTRGQQVTLSCSPISGHRSVSWYQQTPGQGLQFLFEYFSETQRNKGNFPGRFSGRQFSNSRSEMNVSTLELGDSALYLCASSLTGGNSPLHFGNGTRLTVT.

In this sample, this clonotype turned up once. A much larger clone lies a single base off, so this may be a read error. This rearrangement joins TRBV7-9 to TRBJ2-5, with 8 bases identical to TRBD1. Germline-derived CDR1 and CDR2 are SEHNR and FQNEAQ (reference sequence). This CDR3 has 13 amino acids. In DNA form, the CDR3 reads TGTGCCGGCAGCGGACAGGGTGGGGAGACCCAGTACTTC. Translating it yields CAGSGQGGETQYF.

This clonotype occurred many times. This sequence joins TRBV24-1 and TRBJ2-6, with TRBD1 identical over 8 bases. Germline V gene data show CDR1 as KGHDR and CDR2 as SFDVKD. With V trimmed by 9 bases and J by 1 base, 7 bases remained unmatched. There are 16 residues in the CDR3. The CDR3 DNA sequence: TGTGCCACCCGGTGCAGGGGGCAATCTGGGGCCAACGTCCTGACTTTC. This gives the protein CATRCRGQSGANVLTF.

This clonotype was recorded at least ten times. The V and J genes are TRBV11-2 and TRBJ2-6; tentative D call: TRBD1 (6 bases). CDR3 length: 17 amino acids. Germline values: CDR1 SGHAT, CDR2 FQNNGV. V lost 4 bases, J lost 0 bases, and 13 bases lay in between. The chain's CDR3 is CASSYGQSSSGANVLTF. In nucleotides, the CDR3 is TGTGCCAGCAGCTATGGACAGTCCAGCTCTGGGGCCAACGTCCTGACTTTC.

Many counts were recorded for this clonotype. The J gene is TRBJ2-2, the V gene TRBV10-2, with 14 nucleotides matching TRBD2. The V segment lost 7 bases and the J segment 7 bases; nucleotides outside the gene matches: 5. Germline CDR1 reads WSHSY; CDR2 reads SAAADI. This CDR3 spans 15 amino acids. The CDR3 reads CASNMGLAGVGELFF. CDR3 bases: TGCGCCAGCAACATGGGACTAGCGGGAGTCGGGGAGCTGTTTTTT.

This clonotype was detected a few times. The chain carries TRBV28 and TRBJ2-2; 12 bases align to TRBD2. The CDR3 loop spans 15 amino acids. The trim removed 6 bases at V and 9 bases at J, leaving 8 bases unmatched. The germline V gene encodes CDR1 MDHEN and CDR2 SYDVKM. In DNA, the CDR3 is TGTGCCAGCAGCCCGATGACTAGCGGGAGTAGGGAGCTGTTTTTT. Its protein product is CASSPMTSGSRELFF.